The clone carrying this T cell receptor beta chain appeared a single time. Its antigen is not identified. This sample is part of a study of cytotoxic CD8 clonotypes in ibrutinib-treated CLL. Whole-study findings and limits: Baseline clonality, above age-matched healthy donor levels, tracked circulating CD8+ T-cell counts.

The V gene end was trimmed by 4 bases and the J gene end by 5 bases; junction bases not matched to a gene: 13. Germline V lookup: CDR1 LGHNA, CDR2 YNFKEQ. The CDR3 contains 17 residues. Profiled with immunoSEQ multiplex PCR; TCRdb holds only in-frame clones, not every one. The table has fewer than 5,000 clones, approximately 80% seen once. The V and J genes are TRBV4-2 and TRBJ2-3, with 9 bases fitting TRBD2. The sequencing used PBMCs, collected before ibrutinib treatment. The TCR originated in a human donor with chronic lymphocytic leukemia. CDR3 DNA sequence: TGTGCCAGCAGCCGAGAGACTAGCGGCCAGGGGGGAGATACGCAGTATTTT. It is translated as CASSRETSGQGGDTQYF.